This T cell receptor (beta chain) was identified during a study of T cells in Graves' hyperthyroidism and ophthalmopathy. What was amplified from RNA transcripts were TCR beta CDR3 regions. TCR CDR3 regions were first amplified by RT-PCR with HTBI primers. TCRdb itself ran the multiplex PCR reads through MiXCR, one entry per CDR3 protein. The table lists under 550,000 distinct CDR3 sequences, roughly 15% of them singletons. The germline V gene has CDR1 GTSNPN and CDR2 SVGIG (reference sequence). Trimming cost V 2 bases and J 7 bases, with 8 bases left between them. The CDR3 runs to 12 residues. The chain combines TRBV30 with TRBJ2-2; no reliable D call. The sequence derives from a young woman with Graves' hyperthyroidism. The specimen sequenced was blood. CDR3 nucleotides: TGTGCCTGGAGTTTGACCGACGGGGAGCTGTTTTTT. It is translated as CAWSLTDGELFF.